This record covers a single T cell receptor beta chain. Its antigen is unidentified. Deep-level running was used for the assay. Repertoires were generated with immunoSEQ multiplex PCR, while TCRdb's copy carries only in-frame clones and drops some. The sample yields about 550,000 clones, nearly 97% seen once. These data are taken from a study of shared clonotypes between healthy human individuals. On the study more broadly: A couple of women and a few men aged 18 to 49 made up the donors. The study, taken as a whole, reports: Memory subsets generally showed smaller estimated richness than naive subsets did.

Per germline, CDR1 WNHNN and CDR2 SYGVQD (reference sequence). The CDR3 runs 13 residues. Positively selected for CCR7, the CD45RO-negative cells used as naive CD8 cells excluded terminally differentiated effector memory CD45RA+ cells. Donors, healthy HIV-negative adults, lacked recent acute infections or vaccinations. The TCR sequence derives from a woman aged 25 to 45 in good health. The V and J genes are TRBV10-1 and TRBJ2-5, with D possibly being TRBD1 (5 bases). The J call may not be correct, given that the DNA end is closer to TRBJ2-7. Sequencing used naive CD8+ T cells sorted from blood. The CDR3 spells CASSVGPAYEQYF. The CDR3 DNA reads TGCGCCAGCAGTGTGGGGCCTGCCTACGAGCAGTACTTC.